This entry lists 32 T cell receptor beta chains sequenced from one sample in a study of post-analysis software for immune sequencing data. Researchers reported that TCR beta cDNA libraries carried unique molecular identifiers. A single record per CDR3 protein comes from TCRdb applying MiXCR to the PCR reads. The data contain about 500,000 distinct CDR3 sequences, less than 45% of them seen just once; the ten biggest clones take up around 10%. Study results and caveats: With TRBV5-6, TRBV5-1 and TRBV20-1 included, about five TRBV segments were more frequent in patients than in controls.

Their antigen targets remain unknown. Sequenced input: blood. The source of these receptors is a girl under 18 with multiple sclerosis.

The rearrangement joins TRBV28 to TRBJ2-5; no firm D call. Germline V gene lookup returns CDR1 MDHEN and CDR2 SYDVKM. V lost 5 bases, J lost 0 bases, and 7 bases lay in between. There are 13 residues in the CDR3. CDR3 region: CASSADYQETQYF. CDR3 sequence (DNA): TGTGCCAGCAGTGCGGATTACCAAGAGACCCAGTACTTC. The full variable domain, rest sourced from reference TRBV28 and TRBJ2-5, is DVKVTQSSRYLVKRTGEKVFLECVQDMDHENMFWYRQDPGLGLRLIYFSYDVKMKEKGDIPEGYSVSREKKERFSLILESASTNQTSMYLCASSADYQETQYFGPGTRLLVL.

In its sample, this clonotype was seen once. The gene calls are TRBV12-3 or TRBV12-4 and TRBJ2-7; D not certain. Trimming removed 3 bases from V and 0 bases from J, with 9 bases in between. The CDR3 is 14 amino acids. The CDR3 spells CASSLSWSSYEQYF. The CDR3 bases are TGTGCCAGCAGTTTGAGTTGGTCCTCCTACGAGCAGTACTTC.

This clonotype was observed a few times. The gene calls are TRBV7-6 and TRBJ2-7; no clear D. Trimming stripped 5 bases from V and 2 bases from J, with 13 bases between. The CDR3 has 14 amino acids. Germline V CDR1 and CDR2: SGHVS, FNYEAQ. CDR3: CASSPSASTYEQYF. Written as DNA, the CDR3 is TGTGCCAGCAGCCCTTCTGCGTCCACCTACGAGCAGTACTTC.

The chain joins TRBV7-2 to TRBJ1-1, with D hard to call. Trimming stripped 0 bases from V and 8 bases from J, with 10 bases between. From germline, CDR1 is SGHTA and CDR2 FQGNSA. The CDR3 spans 13 residues. In DNA form, the CDR3 reads TGTGCCAGCAGCTTAGCGGGCCGACCGGAAGCTTTCTTT. Protein: CASSLAGRPEAFF.

A single count supports this clonotype. The chain links TRBV5-1 to TRBJ1-1, with D perhaps matching TRBD1 (6 bases). The germline V and J ends were trimmed by 4 bases and 1 base, with 14 bases remaining between them. CDR3 length: 15 amino acids. Germline V gene lookup returns CDR1 SGHRS and CDR2 YFSETQ. The CDR3 spells CASSPREGGNTEAFF. CDR3 nucleotides: TGCGCCAGCAGCCCTCGAGAGGGGGGGAACACTGAAGCTTTCTTT. Variable domain in full (rest from reference TRBV5-1 and TRBJ1-1): KAGVTQTPRYLIKTRGQQVTLSCSPISGHRSVSWYQQTPGQGLQFLFEYFSETQRNKGNFPGRFSGRQFSNSRSEMNVSTLELGDSALYLCASSPREGGNTEAFFGQGTRLTVV.

This clonotype occurred once. The J gene is TRBJ2-2, the V gene TRBV4-1; 8 bases map to TRBD2. The CDR3 extends over 15 amino acids. The trim removed 0 bases at V and 6 bases at J, leaving 3 bases unmatched. Germline V gives CDR1 MGHRA, CDR2 YSYEKL. The CDR3 protein is CASSQEVAGSGELFF. DNA for the CDR3: TGCGCCAGCAGCCAAGAGGTAGCGGGGTCCGGGGAGCTGTTTTTT.

The V gene is TRBV6-2 or TRBV6-3, the J gene TRBJ2-7; 9 bases are shared with TRBD2. V gave up 5 bases and J gave up 0 bases; unmatched junction bases: 14. Germline CDR1 is MNHEY and CDR2 is SVGEGT. The CDR3 runs to 18 residues. CDR3 protein: CASSRDPGLAGSSYEQYF. The CDR3 nucleotides read TGTGCCAGCAGTCGCGACCCCGGGCTAGCGGGGTCCTCCTACGAGCAGTACTTC.

V gene TRBV7-3 combines with J gene TRBJ2-5; TRBD2 matches 8 bases. The germline V gene encodes CDR1 SGHTA and CDR2 FQGTGA. Germline trimming cut 4 bases from V and 5 bases from J; bases unmatched to any gene: 12. The CDR3 spans 16 residues. CDR3 nucleotides: TGTGCCAGCAGCTCCGGACCAGCGGGAGAGGGGGAGACCCAGTACTTC. Its protein is CASSSGPAGEGETQYF.

This clonotype was detected a few times. J is TRBJ2-1 and V is TRBV29-1; D perhaps matches TRBD1 (5 bases). The CDR3 is 12 residues long. Germline V gene sequence: CDR1 SQVTM, CDR2 ANQGSEA. The germline V and J ends were trimmed by 8 bases and 8 bases, with 16 bases remaining between them. The DNA for the CDR3 is TGCAGCTCGGATGAAAGGGGCTATGAGCAGTTCTTC. Its protein product is CSSDERGYEQFF.

The gene calls are TRBV20-1 and TRBJ2-7; TRBD2 aligns across 10 bases. Losses at the gene ends were 6 bases for V and 0 bases for J; bases not matched to a gene: 5. The CDR3 extends over 14 amino acids. Per the germline V gene, CDR1 is DFQATT and CDR2 is SNEGSKA (reference sequence). For the CDR3, the DNA is TGCAGTGCGTATAGCGGGAGGAGCTCCTACGAGCAGTACTTC. Residues: CSAYSGRSSYEQYF.

The chain has TRBV2 and TRBJ2-3; D is perhaps TRBD2 (5 bases). The V gene's germline CDR1 is SNHLY and CDR2 FYNNEI. Deletions cut 4 bases from V and 0 bases from J, with 8 bases between. The length of the CDR3 is 14 residues. CDR3 in amino acids: CASSVGRSTDTQYF. The CDR3 nucleotides are TGTGCCAGCAGTGTGGGGAGAAGCACAGATACGCAGTATTTT.

The CDR3 loop is CSARPNWDGEQFF. Written as DNA, the CDR3 is TGCAGTGCTAGACCGAATTGGGACGGTGAGCAGTTCTTC. This sequence joins TRBV20-1 and TRBJ2-1; D possibly matches TRBD1 or TRBD2 (5 bases each). With 2 bases removed from V and 9 bases from J, the gap between germline ends came to 14 bases. This CDR3 spans 13 amino acids. The germline CDR1 and CDR2 sequences are DFQATT and SNEGSKA (reference sequence).

The genes are TRBV14 and TRBJ2-7; D is possibly TRBD2 (6 bases). V was trimmed by 0 bases and J by 1 base, leaving 10 bases between them. This CDR3 comprises 15 residues. Germline V gene data show CDR1 as SGHDN and CDR2 as FVKESK. The CDR3 DNA follows: TGTGCCAGCAGCCAAGATCGGCTAGCGTCCTACGAGCAGTACTTC. Its protein product is CASSQDRLASYEQYF.

In regard to this clonotype: At one boundary the junction diverges from the germline segment, which might be a read error. The chain joins TRBV7-7 to TRBJ2-5; TRBD1 might be the D (6 bases). This CDR3 comprises 13 residues. Germline V gives CDR1 SSHAT, CDR2 FNYEAQ (reference sequence). The CDR3 nucleotides read TGTGCTAGCAGCCCTCAGGGGAAAGAGACCCAGTACTTC. Translation gives CASSPQGKETQYF.

There are a few counts of this clonotype. The genes are TRBV7-3 and TRBJ2-7; unclear D gene. V lost 1 base and J lost 0, with 10 bases in between. The CDR3 covers 15 residues. Germline V CDR1 and CDR2: SGHTA, FQGTGA. CDR3 residues: CASSLMAISSYEQYF. Here the CDR3 DNA reads TGTGCCAGCAGCTTAATGGCAATTAGCTCCTACGAGCAGTACTTC.

This rearrangement joins TRBV4-1 to TRBJ2-6, with D possibly matching TRBD1 (6 bases). Trimming shortened V by 5 bases and J by 6 bases, and 17 bases separated the two germline ends. This CDR3 is 16 amino acids long. Germline V gene data show CDR1 as MGHRA and CDR2 as YSYEKL. Here the CDR3 reads CASSEAQGSEANVLTF. The DNA for the CDR3 is TGCGCCAGCAGCGAAGCACAGGGTTCGGAGGCCAACGTCCTGACTTTC.

The chain joins TRBV3-1 to TRBJ2-3, with D uncertain. With 0 bases removed from V and 4 bases from J, the gap between germline ends came to 5 bases. Germline V gives CDR1 LGHDT, CDR2 YNNKEL (reference sequence). The CDR3 has 13 amino acids. The CDR3 DNA reads TGTGCCAGCAGCCAAGAAAGGGCAGATACGCAGTATTTT. Translating it yields CASSQERADTQYF.

Only a few counts were recorded for this clonotype. J is TRBJ2-5 and V is TRBV7-9, with a weak D call TRBD2 (5 bases). Trimming cost V 2 bases and J 1 base, with 14 bases left between them. Germline CDR1 reads SEHNR; CDR2 reads FQNEAQ (reference sequence). The CDR3 extends over 16 amino acids. This CDR3 is CASSLFGLRPQETQYF. The CDR3 coding sequence is TGTGCCAGCAGCTTATTCGGACTTCGGCCCCAAGAGACCCAGTACTTC.

This clonotype showed up just once. The V gene is TRBV12-3 or TRBV12-4, the J gene TRBJ1-1, with D unresolved. The V end lost 6 bases, the J end lost 5 bases, and 7 bases lay between the germline ends. The CDR3 is 11 amino acids. CDR3 sequence reads: CASSFQTEAFF. In nucleotides, the CDR3 is TGTGCCAGCAGCTTTCAGACTGAAGCTTTCTTT.

This chain joins TRBV7-3 and TRBJ1-6; D is unclear. This CDR3 is 15 amino acids long. The germline gives CDR1 SGHTA, CDR2 FQGTGA. V gave up 1 base and J gave up 1 base, with 5 bases separating them. The CDR3 nucleotides read TGTGCCAGCAGCTTAATGGGTTCCTATAATTCACCCCTCCACTTT. Its translation: CASSLMGSYNSPLHF.

The J gene is TRBJ2-3, the V gene TRBV9, with D possibly being TRBD1 (6 bases). Germline CDR1 and CDR2: SGDLS and YYNGEE. The length of the CDR3 is 14 residues. The V end was cut by 3 bases, the J end by 6 bases, with 14 bases between. CDR3 amino acids: CASSERQALDTQYF. CDR3 DNA: TGTGCCAGCAGCGAGCGACAGGCTCTCGATACGCAGTATTTT.

This clonotype was observed a few times. The CDR3 coding sequence is TGCGCCAGCAGCGCGGTCGGGCAGGGGGCTGTTAATGAGCAGTACTTC. Its translation is CASSAVGQGAVNEQYF. The J gene is TRBJ2-5, the V gene TRBV5-1, with 8 bases fitting TRBD1. The length of the CDR3 is 16 residues. Germline V lookup: CDR1 SGHRS, CDR2 YFSETQ. V lost 4 bases and J lost 11; bases outside the gene matches: 19.

The chain has TRBV6-5 and TRBJ2-3; no clear D gene. V was pared by 9 bases and J by 7 bases, with 20 bases between. Germline assignment: CDR1 MNHEY and CDR2 SVGAGI. The CDR3 has 14 amino acids. CDR3 loop: CASSPEDNLNTQYF. The CDR3 coding sequence is TGTGCCAGTTCGCCGGAAGACAACCTTAATACGCAGTATTTT.

There are a few counts of this clonotype. This chain connects TRBV29-1 to TRBJ1-2; tentatively, D is TRBD1 (5 bases). The CDR3 totals 13 residues. CDR1 and CDR2 (germline): SQVTM, ANQGSEA. Trimming left V 4 bases short and J 8 bases short, with 17 bases between. DNA for the CDR3: TGCAGCGTTGTTGAGGGGCGTTCAGGAGGCTACACCTTC. This encodes CSVVEGRSGGYTF.

The chain carries TRBV28 and TRBJ1-2, with D unclear. Germline V lookup: CDR1 MDHEN, CDR2 SYDVKM. The CDR3 length is 15 residues. The ends were cut back, 2 bases at V and 5 bases at J, with 15 bases in the middle. The CDR3 DNA reads as TGTGCCAGCAGTTTAAGGGAGGAGGGAACTTATGGCTACACCTTC. Protein: CASSLREEGTYGYTF.

This sequence joins TRBV20-1 and TRBJ2-1, with 7 bases lining up with TRBD1. There are 14 residues in the CDR3. J gave up 0 bases and V 5 bases, and 4 bases lay outside the gene matches. Germline V gene lookup returns CDR1 DFQATT and CDR2 SNEGSKA (reference sequence). CDR3 region: CSARQGSSYNEQFF. The CDR3 region has the DNA TGCAGTGCTCGACAGGGAAGCTCCTACAATGAGCAGTTCTTC.

In its sample, this clonotype was seen a few times. The rearrangement links TRBV29-1 to TRBJ2-3; D is ambiguous. Deletions cut 1 base from V and 2 bases from J, with 7 bases between. The length of the CDR3 is 13 residues. Germline V gene lookup returns CDR1 SQVTM and CDR2 ANQGSEA. CDR3 protein: CSVEVQPTDTQYF. The CDR3 coding sequence is TGCAGCGTTGAAGTTCAGCCCACAGATACGCAGTATTTT.

This clonotype was detected a few times. The chain carries TRBV25-1 and TRBJ1-2; TRBD1 matches at 8 bases. CDR1 and CDR2 from the germline V gene are MGHDK and SYGVNS. Germline trimming cut 8 bases from V and 6 bases from J; bases unmatched to any gene: 5. The CDR3 loop spans 12 amino acids. The chain's CDR3 is CASQGQGHGYTF. The CDR3 coding sequence is TGTGCCAGCCAAGGACAGGGACATGGCTACACCTTC.

This clonotype was counted between two and nine times. The genes are TRBV6-5 and TRBJ1-1; 7 nucleotides match TRBD1. After removal of 5 bases from V and 6 bases from J, the junction contained 3 bases not matched to a gene. The CDR3 consists of 12 residues. Germline V CDR1 and CDR2: MNHEY, SVGAGI. This chain's CDR3 is CASSNGQAEAFF. The CDR3 coding sequence is TGTGCCAGCAGTAACGGACAGGCTGAAGCTTTCTTT.

This chain links TRBV7-2 with TRBJ1-6; TRBD1 is a possible D gene (5 bases). Per the germline V gene, CDR1 is SGHTA and CDR2 is FQGNSA. The CDR3 has 14 amino acids. V was pared by 2 bases and J by 8 bases, with 10 bases between. CDR3 residues: CASSLQGADSPLHF. In DNA form, the CDR3 reads TGTGCCAGCAGCTTACAAGGGGCCGATTCACCCCTCCACTTT.

CDR3 protein: CASSEKQGTGGYTF. In DNA form, the CDR3 reads TGCGCCAGCAGCGAGAAACAGGGGACTGGCGGCTACACCTTC. The rearrangement links TRBV5-1 to TRBJ1-2; TRBD1 matches 7 bases. Germline-derived CDR1 and CDR2 are SGHRS and YFSETQ. V lost 4 bases, J lost 8 bases, and 11 bases stayed unmatched. The CDR3 is 14 amino acids.

The sample holds a few counts of this clonotype. This rearrangement joins TRBV29-1 to TRBJ2-7, with 8 bases lining up with TRBD1. From germline, CDR1 is SQVTM and CDR2 ANQGSEA. The CDR3 runs 13 residues. Trimming cost V 4 bases and J 6 bases; bases outside gene matches: 8. The CDR3 DNA reads TGCAGCGTTGGAAGACAGGGGAGCGGCGAGCAGTACTTC. Translation: CSVGRQGSGEQYF.